This T cell receptor beta chain was identified during a study of T cell responses to AZD1222 COVID-19 vaccine. The wider study: Timing groups of about 4 and about 12 weeks for second doses were pooled.

Here immunoSEQ multiplex PCR was the method, and the copy in TCRdb shows in-frame clones only, minus some. Seen here are about 96,000 clones, approximately 87% observed once, and the top ten hold approximately 25%. Germline CDR1 MNHEY, CDR2 SVGEGT. The CDR3 runs to 17 residues. Trimming cost V 2 bases and J 0 bases, with 17 bases left between them. The V call is TRBV6-2 or TRBV6-3, the J call TRBJ2-7; D is perhaps TRBD1 or TRBD2 (5 bases each). The sequence was obtained from an adult in good health. Sequenced material: peripheral blood, taken on day 0 of AZD1222 vaccination. CDR3 coding DNA: TGTGCCAGCAGTTACGCCTCCAGGGAGAAAAGCTCCTACGAGCAGTACTTC. It encodes CASSYASREKSSYEQYF.